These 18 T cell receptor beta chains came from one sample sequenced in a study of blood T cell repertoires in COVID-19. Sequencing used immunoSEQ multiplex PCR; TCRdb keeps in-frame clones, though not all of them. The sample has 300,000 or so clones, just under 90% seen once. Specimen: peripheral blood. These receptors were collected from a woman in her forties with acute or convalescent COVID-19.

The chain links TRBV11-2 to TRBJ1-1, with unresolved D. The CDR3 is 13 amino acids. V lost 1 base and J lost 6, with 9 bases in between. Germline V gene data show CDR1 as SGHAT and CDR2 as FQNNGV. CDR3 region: CASSLGGLAEAFF. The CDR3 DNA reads TGTGCCAGCAGCTTAGGAGGATTGGCTGAAGCTTTCTTT.

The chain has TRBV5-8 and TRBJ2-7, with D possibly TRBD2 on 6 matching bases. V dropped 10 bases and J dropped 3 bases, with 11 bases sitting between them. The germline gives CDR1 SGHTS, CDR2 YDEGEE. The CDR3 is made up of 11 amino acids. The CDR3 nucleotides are TGTGCCCGGCGGGACCGCTACGAGCAGTACGTC. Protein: CARRDRYEQYV.

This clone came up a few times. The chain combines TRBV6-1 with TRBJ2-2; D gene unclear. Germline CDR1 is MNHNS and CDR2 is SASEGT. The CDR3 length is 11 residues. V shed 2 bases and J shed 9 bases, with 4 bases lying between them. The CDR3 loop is CASSEIWELFF. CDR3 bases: TGTGCCAGCAGTGAAATCTGGGAGCTGTTTTTT.

CDR3 in DNA: TGTGCCACAATCTCTAGCGGGGTTAGCACAGATACGCAGTATTTT. This codes for CATISSGVSTDTQYF. The chain is built from TRBV15 and TRBJ2-3; TRBD2 agrees at 9 bases. The CDR3 is 15 residues long. With V trimmed by 9 bases and J by 0 bases, 7 bases remained unmatched. Germline V CDR1 and CDR2: LNHNV, YYDKDF (reference sequence).

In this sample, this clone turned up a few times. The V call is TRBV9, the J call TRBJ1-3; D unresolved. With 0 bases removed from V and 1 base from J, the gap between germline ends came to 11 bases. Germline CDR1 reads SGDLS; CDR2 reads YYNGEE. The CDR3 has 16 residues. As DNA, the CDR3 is TGTGCCAGCAGCGTAGCACAGATCATGTCTGGAAACACCATATATTTT. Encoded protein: CASSVAQIMSGNTIYF.

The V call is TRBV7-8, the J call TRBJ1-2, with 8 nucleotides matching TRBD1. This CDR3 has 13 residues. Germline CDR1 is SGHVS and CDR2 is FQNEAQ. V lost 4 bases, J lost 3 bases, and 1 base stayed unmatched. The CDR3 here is CASSSTGDYGYTF. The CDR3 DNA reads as TGTGCCAGCAGCTCGACAGGGGACTATGGCTACACCTTC. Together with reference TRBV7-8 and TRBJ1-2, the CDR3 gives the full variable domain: GAGVSQSPRYKVAKRGQDVALRCDPISGHVSLFWYQQALGQGPEFLTYFQNEAQLDKSGLPSDRFFAERPEGSVSTLKIQRTQQEDSAVYLCASSSTGDYGYTFGSGTRLTVV.

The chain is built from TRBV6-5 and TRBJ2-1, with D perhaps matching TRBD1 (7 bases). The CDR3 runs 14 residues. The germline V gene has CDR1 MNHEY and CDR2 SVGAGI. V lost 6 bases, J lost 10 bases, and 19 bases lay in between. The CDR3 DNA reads TGTGCCAGCAGGAGGGCAGGGGGGTCGGGGGAGCAGTTCTTC. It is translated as CASRRAGGSGEQFF.

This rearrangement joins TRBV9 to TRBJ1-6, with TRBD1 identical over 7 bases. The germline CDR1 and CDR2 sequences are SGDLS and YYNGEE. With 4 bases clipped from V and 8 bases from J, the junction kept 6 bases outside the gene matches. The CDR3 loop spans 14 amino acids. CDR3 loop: CASSPPGGYSPLHF. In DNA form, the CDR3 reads TGTGCCAGCAGCCCCCCAGGGGGGTATTCACCCCTCCACTTT.

CDR3 coding DNA: TGTGCCAGCTCACCACTGGACAGGGGGAGCGGCTACACCTTC. As protein: CASSPLDRGSGYTF. The gene calls are TRBV18 and TRBJ1-2, with 10 bases that match TRBD1. CDR1 is KGHSH and CDR2 is LQKENI in the germline V gene. Trimming cost V 1 base and J 8 bases; bases outside gene matches: 4. The length of the CDR3 is 14 residues.

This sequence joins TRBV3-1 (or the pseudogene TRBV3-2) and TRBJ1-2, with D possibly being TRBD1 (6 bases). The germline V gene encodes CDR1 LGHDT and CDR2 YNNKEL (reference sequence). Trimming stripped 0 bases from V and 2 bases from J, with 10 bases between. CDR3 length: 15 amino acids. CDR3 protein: CASSQDHRVNYGYTF. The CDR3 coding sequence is TGTGCCAGCAGCCAAGATCACAGGGTCAACTATGGCTACACCTTC.

CDR3 residues: CASGEGWETQYF. CDR3 in DNA: TGTGCCAGCGGGGAGGGGTGGGAGACCCAGTACTTC. The rearrangement uses TRBV27 and TRBJ2-5; 7 bases are shared with TRBD2. J lost 5 bases, V lost 8 bases, and 5 bases had no gene match. This CDR3 comprises 12 residues. Germline V lookup: CDR1 MNHEY, CDR2 SMNVEV (reference sequence).

This chain's CDR3 is CASSAPGDDRPIYEQYV. For the CDR3, the DNA is TGTGCCAGCAGCGCGCCAGGGGACGACCGACCTATCTACGAGCAGTACGTC. The chain uses TRBV21-1 and TRBJ2-7; TRBD1 is taken as the D call from the table, unchecked against the DNA. TRBV21-1 constitutes a pseudogene. The CDR3 runs to 17 residues.

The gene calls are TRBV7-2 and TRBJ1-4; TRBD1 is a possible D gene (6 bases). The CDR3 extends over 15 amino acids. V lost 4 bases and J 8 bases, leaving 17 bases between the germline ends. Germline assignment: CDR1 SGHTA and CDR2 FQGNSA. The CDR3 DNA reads TGTGCCAGCAGCTCCCAGACAGGAAGGCGCGAAAAACTGTTTTTT. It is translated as CASSSQTGRREKLFF.

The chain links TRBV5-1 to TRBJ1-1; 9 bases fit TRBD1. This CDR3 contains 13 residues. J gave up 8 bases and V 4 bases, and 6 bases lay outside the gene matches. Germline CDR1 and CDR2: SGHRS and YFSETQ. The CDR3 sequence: CASSPYRGPEAFF. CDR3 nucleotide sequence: TGCGCCAGCAGCCCTTACAGGGGGCCGGAAGCTTTCTTT.

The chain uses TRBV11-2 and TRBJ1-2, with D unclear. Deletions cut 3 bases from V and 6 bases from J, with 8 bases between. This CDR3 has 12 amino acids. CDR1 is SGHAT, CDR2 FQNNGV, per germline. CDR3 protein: CASSFFRDGYTF. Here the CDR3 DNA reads TGTGCCAGCAGCTTCTTCCGGGATGGCTACACCTTC.

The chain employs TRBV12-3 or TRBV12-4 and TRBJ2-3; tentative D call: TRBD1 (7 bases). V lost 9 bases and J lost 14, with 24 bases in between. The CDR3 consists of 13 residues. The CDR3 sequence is CASGGQYTRRGYF. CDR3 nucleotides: TGTGCCAGTGGGGGACAGTACACTCGGAGGGGGTATTTT.

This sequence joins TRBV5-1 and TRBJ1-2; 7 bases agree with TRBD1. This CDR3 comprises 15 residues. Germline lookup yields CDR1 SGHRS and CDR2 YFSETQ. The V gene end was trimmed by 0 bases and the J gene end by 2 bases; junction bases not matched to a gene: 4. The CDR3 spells CASSLGQGSNYGYTF. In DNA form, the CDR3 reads TGCGCCAGCAGCTTGGGACAGGGCTCGAACTATGGCTACACCTTC. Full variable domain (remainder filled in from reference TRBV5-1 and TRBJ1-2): KAGVTQTPRYLIKTRGQQVTLSCSPISGHRSVSWYQQTPGQGLQFLFEYFSETQRNKGNFPGRFSGRQFSNSRSEMNVSTLELGDSALYLCASSLGQGSNYGYTFGSGTRLTVV.

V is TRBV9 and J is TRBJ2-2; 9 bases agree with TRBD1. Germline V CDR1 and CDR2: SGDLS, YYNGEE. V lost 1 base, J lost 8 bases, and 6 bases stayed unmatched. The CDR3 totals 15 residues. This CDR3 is CASSVYGQGSGELFF. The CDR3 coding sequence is TGTGCCAGCAGCGTATATGGACAGGGGTCGGGGGAGCTGTTTTTT. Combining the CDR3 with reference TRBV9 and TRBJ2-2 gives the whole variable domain DSGVTQTPKHLITATGQRVTLRCSPRSGDLSVYWYQQSLDQGLQFLIQYYNGEERAKGNILERFSAQQFPDLHSELNLSSLELGDSALYFCASSVYGQGSGELFFGEGSRLTVL.